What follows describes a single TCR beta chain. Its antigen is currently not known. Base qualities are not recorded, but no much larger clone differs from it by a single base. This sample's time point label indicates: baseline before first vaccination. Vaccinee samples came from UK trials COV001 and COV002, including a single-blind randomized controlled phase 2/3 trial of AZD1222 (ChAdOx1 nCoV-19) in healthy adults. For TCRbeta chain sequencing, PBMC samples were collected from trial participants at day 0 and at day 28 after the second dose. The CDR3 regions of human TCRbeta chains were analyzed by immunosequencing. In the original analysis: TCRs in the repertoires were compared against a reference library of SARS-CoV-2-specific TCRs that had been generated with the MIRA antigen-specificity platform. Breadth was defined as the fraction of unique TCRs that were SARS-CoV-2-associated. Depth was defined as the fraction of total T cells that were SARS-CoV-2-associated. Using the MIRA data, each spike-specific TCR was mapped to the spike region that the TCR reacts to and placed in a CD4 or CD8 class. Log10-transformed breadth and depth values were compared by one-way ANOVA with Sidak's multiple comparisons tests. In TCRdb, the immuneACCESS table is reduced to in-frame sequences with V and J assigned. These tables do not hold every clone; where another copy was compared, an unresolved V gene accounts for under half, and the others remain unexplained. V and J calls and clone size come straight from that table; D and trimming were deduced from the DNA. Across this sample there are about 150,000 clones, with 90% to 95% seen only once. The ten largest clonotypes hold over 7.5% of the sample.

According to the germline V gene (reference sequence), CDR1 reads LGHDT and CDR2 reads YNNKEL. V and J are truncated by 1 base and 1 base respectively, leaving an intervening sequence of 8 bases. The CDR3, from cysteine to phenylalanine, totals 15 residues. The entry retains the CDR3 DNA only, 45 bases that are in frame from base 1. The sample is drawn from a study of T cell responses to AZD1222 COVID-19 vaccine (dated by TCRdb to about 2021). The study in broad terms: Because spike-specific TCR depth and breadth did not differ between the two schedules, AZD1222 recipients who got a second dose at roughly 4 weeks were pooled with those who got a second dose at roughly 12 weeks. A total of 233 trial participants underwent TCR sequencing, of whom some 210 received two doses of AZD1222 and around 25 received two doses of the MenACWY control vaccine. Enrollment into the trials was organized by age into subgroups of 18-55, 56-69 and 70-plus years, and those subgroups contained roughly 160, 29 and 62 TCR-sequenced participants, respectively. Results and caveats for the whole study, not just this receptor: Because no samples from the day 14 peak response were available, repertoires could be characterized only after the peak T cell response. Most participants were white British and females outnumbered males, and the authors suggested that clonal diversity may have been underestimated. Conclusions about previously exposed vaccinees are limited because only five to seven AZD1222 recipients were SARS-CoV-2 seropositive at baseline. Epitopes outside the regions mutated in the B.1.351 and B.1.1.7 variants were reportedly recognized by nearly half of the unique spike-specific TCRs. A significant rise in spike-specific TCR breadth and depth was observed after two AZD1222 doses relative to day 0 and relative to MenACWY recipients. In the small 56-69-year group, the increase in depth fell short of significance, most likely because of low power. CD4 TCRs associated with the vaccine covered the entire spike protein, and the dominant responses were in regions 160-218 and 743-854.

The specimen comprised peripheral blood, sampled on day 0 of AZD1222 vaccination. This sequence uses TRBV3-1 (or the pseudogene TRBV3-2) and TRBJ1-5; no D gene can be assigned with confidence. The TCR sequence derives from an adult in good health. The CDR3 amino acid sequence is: CASSQGQHSNQPQHF. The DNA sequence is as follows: TGTGCCAGCAGCCAAGGGCAGCACAGCAATCAGCCCCAGCATTTT.